The 5 T cell receptor beta chains below were found in one sample sequenced in a study of shared clonotypes between healthy human individuals. The assay was immunoSEQ multiplex PCR, and TCRdb's table has in-frame clones only and misses some. The top ten hold approximately 0.13% of the sample, which has more than 2 million clones, roughly 94% seen once. The sequenced sample was naive CD4+ T cells sorted from blood. Regarding subset: CD45RA+ positively selected. The receptors were sampled from a man aged 18 to 30 in good health.

In this sample, this clone turned up once. The rearrangement joins TRBV9 to TRBJ1-4; 7 bases line up with TRBD1. The ends lost 5 bases at V and 7 bases at J; junction bases unmatched: 11. CDR1 SGDLS and CDR2 YYNGEE come from the germline V gene. CDR3 length equals 15 residues. The CDR3 sequence is CASSARGAGSEKLFF. As DNA, the CDR3 is TGTGCCAGCAGTGCCAGGGGGGCGGGTAGTGAAAAACTGTTTTTT.

The chain recombines TRBV2 with TRBJ1-1; 9 positions match TRBD1. This CDR3 spans 15 amino acids. The V and J ends lost 6 bases and 0 bases, in that order; junction bases with no gene match: 5. Germline V gene data show CDR1 as SNHLY and CDR2 as FYNNEI. CDR3 region: CASRTGTGMNTEAFF. The DNA for the CDR3 is TGTGCCAGCAGGACCGGGACAGGGATGAACACTGAAGCTTTCTTT.

The V and J genes are TRBV5-6 and TRBJ1-4, with 11 bases aligning to TRBD1. The J segment lost 5 bases and the V segment lost 2 bases, leaving 8 bases of the junction unmatched. Germline lookup yields CDR1 SGHDT and CDR2 YYEEEE. CDR3 length: 17 residues. CDR3 DNA: TGTGCCAGCAGCTTCCCCCCCGGGACAGGGGGGAATGAAAAACTGTTTTTT. It is translated as CASSFPPGTGGNEKLFF. Based on the CDR3 plus reference TRBV5-6 and TRBJ1-4, the full variable domain is DAGVTQSPTHLIKTRGQQVTLRCSPKSGHDTVSWYQQALGQGPQFIFQYYEEEERQRGNFPDRFSGHQFPNYSSELNVNALLLGDSALYLCASSFPPGTGGNEKLFFGSGTQLSVL.

The gene calls are TRBV21-1 and TRBJ1-4. TRBV21-1 is tagged as a pseudogene. The CDR3 is 12 amino acids. CDR3 region: CASSSGGLKLFF. DNA of the CDR3: TGTGCCAGCAGCTCAGGAGGATTAAAACTGTTTTTT.

This chain uses TRBV18 with TRBJ1-1; 11 bases match TRBD1. V gave up 5 bases and J gave up 6 bases; unmatched junction bases: 2. Germline loops: CDR1 KGHSH, CDR2 LQKENI. The CDR3 spans 13 residues. CDR3 bases: TGTGCCAGCTCAGCGGGACAGGGGGCTGAAGCTTTCTTT. Its translation: CASSAGQGAEAFF.